This paragraph covers one TCR beta chain sequence. The data belong to a study of blood T cells in healthy people across ages. Primers used in a second PCR of roughly 6 to 11 cycles were a sample-barcoded 5' primer and a J-beta primer mix. Using its own MiXCR run on the 5' RACE reads, TCRdb lists one record per CDR3 protein. The data hold more than 650,000 distinct CDR3 sequences, with 22% observed a single time. This CDR3 region has 16 residues. Trimming removed 6 bases at V and 0 bases at J, with 16 bases between. This sequence joins TRBV12-3 or TRBV12-4 and TRBJ2-3, with unresolved D. Sequenced input: blood. The sequence was obtained from a man aged 70-80 years in good health. The CDR3 sequence is CASRWAGPSSTDTQYF. CDR3 bases: TGTGCCAGCAGGTGGGCTGGTCCCTCTAGCACAGATACGCAGTATTTT.